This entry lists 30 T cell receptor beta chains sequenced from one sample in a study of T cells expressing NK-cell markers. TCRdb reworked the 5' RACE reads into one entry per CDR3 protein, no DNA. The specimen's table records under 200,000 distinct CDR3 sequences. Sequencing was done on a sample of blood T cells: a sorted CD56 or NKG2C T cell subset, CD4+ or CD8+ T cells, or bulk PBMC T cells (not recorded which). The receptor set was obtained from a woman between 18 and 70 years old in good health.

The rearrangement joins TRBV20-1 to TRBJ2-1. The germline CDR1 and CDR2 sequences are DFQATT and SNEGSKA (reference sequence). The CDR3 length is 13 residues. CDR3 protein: CSTHVVSYNEQFF.

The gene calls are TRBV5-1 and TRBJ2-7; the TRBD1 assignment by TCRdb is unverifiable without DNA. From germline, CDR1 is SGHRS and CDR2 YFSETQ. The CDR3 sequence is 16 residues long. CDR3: CASSLELMGVSSEQYF.

The CDR3 loop is CASSLSRASGGFAQFF. This rearrangement joins TRBV7-3 to TRBJ2-1; with no DNA, the TCRdb D assignment of TRBD2 cannot be verified. The CDR3 contains 16 residues. The germline CDR1 and CDR2 sequences are SGHTA and FQGTGA.

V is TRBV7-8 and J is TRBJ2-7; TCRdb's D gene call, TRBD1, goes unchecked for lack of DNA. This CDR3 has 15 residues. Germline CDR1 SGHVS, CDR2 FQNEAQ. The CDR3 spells CASSLGGQGSYEQYF.

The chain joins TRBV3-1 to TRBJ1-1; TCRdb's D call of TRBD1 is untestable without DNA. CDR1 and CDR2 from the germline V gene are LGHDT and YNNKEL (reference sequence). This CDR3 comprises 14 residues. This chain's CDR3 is CASKNQGQNTEAFF.

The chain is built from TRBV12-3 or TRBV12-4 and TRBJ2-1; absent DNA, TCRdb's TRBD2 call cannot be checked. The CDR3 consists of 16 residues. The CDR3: CASIQSGGAALNEQFF.

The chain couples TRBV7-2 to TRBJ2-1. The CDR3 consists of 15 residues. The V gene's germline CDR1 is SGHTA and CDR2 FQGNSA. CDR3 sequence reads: CASSLGPSRGNEQFF.

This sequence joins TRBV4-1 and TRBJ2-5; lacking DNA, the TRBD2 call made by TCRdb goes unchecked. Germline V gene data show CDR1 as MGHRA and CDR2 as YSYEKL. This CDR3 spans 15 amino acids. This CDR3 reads CASSQDPGSWETQYF.

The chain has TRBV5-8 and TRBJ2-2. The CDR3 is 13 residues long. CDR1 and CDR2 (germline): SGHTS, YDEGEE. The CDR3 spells CASSLARTGELFF.

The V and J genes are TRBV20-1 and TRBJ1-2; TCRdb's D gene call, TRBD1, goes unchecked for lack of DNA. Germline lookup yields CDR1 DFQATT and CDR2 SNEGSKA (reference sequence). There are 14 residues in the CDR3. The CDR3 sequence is CSARESTTPGRYTF.

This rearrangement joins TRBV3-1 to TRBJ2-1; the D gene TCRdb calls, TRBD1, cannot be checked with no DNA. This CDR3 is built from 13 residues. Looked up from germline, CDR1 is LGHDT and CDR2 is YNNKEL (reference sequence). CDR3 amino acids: CASARSGAGEQFF.

CDR3 sequence reads: CASSFQIVSYNEQFF. The chain carries TRBV12-3 or TRBV12-4 and TRBJ2-1. This CDR3 region has 15 residues.

The CDR3 here is CASSLGRGGGFNEQFF. V is TRBV2 and J is TRBJ2-1; TCRdb proposes TRBD2, but this gene call is untestable without DNA. CDR3 length: 16 amino acids. The germline V gene has CDR1 SNHLY and CDR2 FYNNEI.

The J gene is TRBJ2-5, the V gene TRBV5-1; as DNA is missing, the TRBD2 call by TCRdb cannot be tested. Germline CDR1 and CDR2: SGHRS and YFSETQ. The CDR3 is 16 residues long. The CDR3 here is CASSLFGLAGQETQYF.

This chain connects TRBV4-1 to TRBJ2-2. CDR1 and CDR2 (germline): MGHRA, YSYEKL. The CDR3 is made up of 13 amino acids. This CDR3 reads CASSQLNTGELFF.

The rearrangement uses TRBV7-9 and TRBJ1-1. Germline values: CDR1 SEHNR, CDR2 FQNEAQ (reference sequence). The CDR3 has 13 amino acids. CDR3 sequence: CASSLGQWEEAFF.

CDR3: CASSLSAMGGGYTF. The chain is built from TRBV12-3 or TRBV12-4 and TRBJ1-2. CDR3 length: 14 residues.

CDR3 in amino acids: CASRWGGGAVAEAFF. V and J are TRBV6-5 and TRBJ1-1; TCRdb designates TRBD1, a call that cannot be tested without DNA. Germline V gene sequence: CDR1 MNHEY, CDR2 SVGAGI. The CDR3 totals 15 residues.

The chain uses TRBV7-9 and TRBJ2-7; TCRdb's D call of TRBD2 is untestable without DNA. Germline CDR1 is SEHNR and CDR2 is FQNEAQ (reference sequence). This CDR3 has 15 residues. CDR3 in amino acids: CASSPGDFLFYEQYF.

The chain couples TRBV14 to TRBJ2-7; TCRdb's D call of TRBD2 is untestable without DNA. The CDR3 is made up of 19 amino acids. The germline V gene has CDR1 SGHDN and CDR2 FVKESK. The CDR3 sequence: CASSQDKVTSGSPRREQYF.

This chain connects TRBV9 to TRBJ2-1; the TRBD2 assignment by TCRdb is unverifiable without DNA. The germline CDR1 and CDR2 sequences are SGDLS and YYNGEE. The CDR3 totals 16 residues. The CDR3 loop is CASSPITSGSRNEQFF. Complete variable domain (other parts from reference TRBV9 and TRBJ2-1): DSGVTQTPKHLITATGQRVTLRCSPRSGDLSVYWYQQSLDQGLQFLIQYYNGEERAKGNILERFSAQQFPDLHSELNLSSLELGDSALYFCASSPITSGSRNEQFFGPGTRLTVL.

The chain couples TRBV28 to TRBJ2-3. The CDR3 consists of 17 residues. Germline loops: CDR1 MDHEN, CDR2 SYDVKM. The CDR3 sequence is CASSFNGKVSSTDTQYF.

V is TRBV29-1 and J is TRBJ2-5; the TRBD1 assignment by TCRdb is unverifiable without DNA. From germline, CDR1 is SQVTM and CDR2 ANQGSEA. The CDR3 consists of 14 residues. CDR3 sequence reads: CSVLQQGQQETQYF. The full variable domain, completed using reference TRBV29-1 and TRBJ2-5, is SAVISQKPSRDICQRGTSLTIQCQVDSQVTMMFWYRQQPGQSLTLIATANQGSEATYESGFVIDKFPISRPNLTFSTLTVSNMSPEDSSIYLCSVLQQGQQETQYFGPGTRLLVL.

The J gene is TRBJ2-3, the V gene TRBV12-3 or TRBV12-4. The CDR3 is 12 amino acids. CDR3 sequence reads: CASSLDTDTQYF.

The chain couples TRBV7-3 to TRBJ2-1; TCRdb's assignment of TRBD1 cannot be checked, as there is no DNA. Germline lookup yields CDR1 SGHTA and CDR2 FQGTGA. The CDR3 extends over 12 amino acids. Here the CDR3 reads CASGDRGREQFF.

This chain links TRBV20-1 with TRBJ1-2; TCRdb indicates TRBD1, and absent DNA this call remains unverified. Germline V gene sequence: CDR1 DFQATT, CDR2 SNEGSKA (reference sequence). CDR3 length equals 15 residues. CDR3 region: CSASSPREVDYGYTF.

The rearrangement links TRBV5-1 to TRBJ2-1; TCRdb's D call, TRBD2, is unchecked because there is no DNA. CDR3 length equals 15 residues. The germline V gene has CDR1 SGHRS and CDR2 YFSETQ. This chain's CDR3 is CASRPGLAGGYEQFF. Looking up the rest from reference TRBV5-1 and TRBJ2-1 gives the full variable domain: KAGVTQTPRYLIKTRGQQVTLSCSPISGHRSVSWYQQTPGQGLQFLFEYFSETQRNKGNFPGRFSGRQFSNSRSEMNVSTLELGDSALYLCASRPGLAGGYEQFFGPGTRLTVL.

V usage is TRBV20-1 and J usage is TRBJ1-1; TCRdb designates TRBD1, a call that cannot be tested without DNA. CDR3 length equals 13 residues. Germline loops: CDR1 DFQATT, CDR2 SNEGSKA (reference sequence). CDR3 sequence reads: CSAEGWGDTEAFF.

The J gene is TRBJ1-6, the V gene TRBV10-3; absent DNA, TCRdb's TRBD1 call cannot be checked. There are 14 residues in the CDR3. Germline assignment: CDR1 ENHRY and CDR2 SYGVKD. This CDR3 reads CAISGGGNDSPLHF.

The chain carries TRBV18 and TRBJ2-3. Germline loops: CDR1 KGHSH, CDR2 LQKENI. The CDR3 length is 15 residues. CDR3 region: CASSPRGGGTDTQYF.